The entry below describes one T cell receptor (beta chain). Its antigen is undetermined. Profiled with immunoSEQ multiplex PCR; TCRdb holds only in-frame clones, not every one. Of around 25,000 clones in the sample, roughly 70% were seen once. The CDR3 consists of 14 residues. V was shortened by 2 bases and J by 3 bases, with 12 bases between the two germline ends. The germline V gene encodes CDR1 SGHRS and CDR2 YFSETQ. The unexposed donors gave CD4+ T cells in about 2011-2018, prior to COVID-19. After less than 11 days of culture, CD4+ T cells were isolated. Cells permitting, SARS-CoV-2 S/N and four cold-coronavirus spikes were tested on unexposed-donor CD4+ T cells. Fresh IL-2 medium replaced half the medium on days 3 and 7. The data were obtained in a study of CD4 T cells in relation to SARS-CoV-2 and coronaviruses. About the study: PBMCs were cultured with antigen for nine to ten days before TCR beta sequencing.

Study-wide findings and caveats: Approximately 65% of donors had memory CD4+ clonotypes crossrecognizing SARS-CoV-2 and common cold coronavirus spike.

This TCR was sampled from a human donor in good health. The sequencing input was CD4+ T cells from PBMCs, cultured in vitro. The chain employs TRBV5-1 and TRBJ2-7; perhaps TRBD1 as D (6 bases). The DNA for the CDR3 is TGCGCCAGCAGCTTAGGTTCACAGGGCTACGAGCAGTACTTC. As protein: CASSLGSQGYEQYF.